The T cell receptor beta chain described here comes from a study of neurological immune-mediated disorders. This CDR3 has 13 amino acids. Germline V gene data show CDR1 as LGHDT and CDR2 as YNNKEL (reference sequence). Trimming left V 5 bases short and J 2 bases short, with 10 bases between. By 5'RACE with 10-nucleotide random UMIs, the cDNA was made. In TCRdb, the 5' RACE reads were re-called with MiXCR into one record per CDR3 protein. This table has some 57,000 distinct CDR3 sequences, 4.5% to 5.5% appearing once. This clonotype was counted at least ten times. The unsorted libraries originated from 2 million PBMCs that had been stored at -80 C.

The receptor's source is a woman aged 45-59 years with multiple sclerosis. This chain uses TRBV3-1 with TRBJ2-7; D perhaps matches TRBD2 (6 bases). The sample comprised PBMCs. The CDR3 reads CASSLEGTYEQYF. The DNA of the CDR3 is TGTGCCAGCAGCTTGGAGGGAACCTACGAGCAGTACTTC.